This is a list of T cell receptor beta chains from one sample in a study of T cell responses to AZD1222 COVID-19 vaccine. Clones were sequenced by immunoSEQ multiplex PCR, and TCRdb holds only the in-frame ones, with some missing. The table shows roughly 150,000 clones, with 70% to 90% occurring only once. The sample in question was peripheral blood, obtained on day 0 of AZD1222 vaccination. All receptors derive from an adult in good health. The CDR3 runs from the conserved cysteine through the conserved F or W. Fields, in order: clone size, D gene, V gene, J gene, CDR3 protein, CDR3 DNA. The D gene is left open where the match is weak. Expanded clones get a size class; other rows say once, few or many, or leave the size out.

size: -
D: TRBD1
V: TRBV6-2/TRBV6-3
J: TRBJ2-2
CDR3: CASSYGTGDTGELFF
DNA: TGTGCCAGCAGTTACGGAACAGGGGACACCGGGGAGCTGTTTTTT

size: -
D: -
V: TRBV11-2
J: TRBJ2-7
CDR3: CASSFVRGSPYEQYF
DNA: TGTGCCAGCAGCTTCGTCAGGGGATCTCCCTACGAGCAGTACTTC

size: once
D: TRBD2
V: TRBV5-1
J: TRBJ2-7
CDR3: CASSFSGRSYEQYF
DNA: TGCGCCAGCAGCTTTAGCGGGAGGTCCTACGAGCAGTACTTC

size: -
D: -
V: TRBV6-5
J: TRBJ2-5
CDR3: CASSSTGTAGLETQYF
DNA: TGTGCCAGCAGTTCTACCGGGACTGCTGGCCTAGAGACCCAGTACTTC

size: -
D: -
V: TRBV19
J: TRBJ2-2
CDR3: CASWDSLNTGELFF
DNA: TGTGCCAGTTGGGACTCTTTGAACACCGGGGAGCTGTTTTTT

size: -
D: TRBD1
V: TRBV18
J: TRBJ1-5
CDR3: CASKTGVGNQPQHF
DNA: TGTGCCAGCAAGACAGGGGTTGGCAATCAGCCCCAGCATTTT

size: -
D: -
V: TRBV12-5
J: TRBJ2-3
CDR3: CASGLVISRSTDTQYF
DNA: TGTGCTAGTGGTTTGGTAATTAGCAGGAGCACAGATACGCAGTATTTT

size: -
D: -
V: TRBV19
J: TRBJ1-1
CDR3: CASSWGNTEAFF
DNA: TGTGCCAGTAGTTGGGGGAACACTGAAGCTTTCTTT

size: -
D: TRBD1
V: TRBV2
J: TRBJ1-1
CDR3: CASSEFGTASTEAFF
DNA: TGTGCCAGCAGTGAATTTGGGACAGCGAGCACTGAAGCTTTCTTT

size: -
D: TRBD1
V: TRBV7-2
J: TRBJ2-2
CDR3: CASSQDRYTGELFF
DNA: TGTGCCAGCAGCCAGGACAGGTACACCGGGGAGCTGTTTTTT

size: -
D: -
V: TRBV6-1
J: TRBJ2-3
CDR3: CASSETELNTQYF
DNA: TGTGCCAGCAGTGAAACAGAACTTAATACGCAGTATTTT

size: -
D: TRBD1
V: TRBV18
J: TRBJ1-1
CDR3: CASSPGIQGSTEAFF
DNA: TGTGCCAGCTCACCAGGTATACAGGGGTCCACTGAAGCTTTCTTT

size: -
D: -
V: TRBV9
J: TRBJ2-3
CDR3: CASSVAPAGYYTDTQYF
DNA: TGTGCCAGCAGCGTAGCTCCCGCAGGTTACTACACAGATACGCAGTATTTT

size: -
D: -
V: TRBV3-1/TRBV3-2
J: TRBJ2-1
CDR3: CASSQRASAYNEQFF
DNA: TGTGCCAGCAGCCAAAGGGCTAGCGCCTACAATGAGCAGTTCTTC

size: -
D: TRBD1
V: TRBV19
J: TRBJ1-4
CDR3: CASRDRALVEKLFF
DNA: TGTGCCAGTAGGGACAGGGCATTAGTGGAAAAACTGTTTTTT

size: -
D: -
V: TRBV6-5
J: TRBJ2-5
CDR3: CASSYDSQETQYF
DNA: TGTGCCAGCAGTTACGATTCCCAAGAGACCCAGTACTTC

size: -
D: -
V: TRBV18
J: TRBJ1-3
CDR3: CASSPGSISGNTIYF
DNA: TGTGCCAGCTCCCCCGGCTCTATCTCTGGAAACACCATATATTTT

size: -
D: -
V: TRBV9
J: TRBJ2-3
CDR3: CASSVTPSTDTQYF
DNA: TGTGCCAGCAGCGTAACGCCAAGCACAGATACGCAGTATTTT

size: -
D: TRBD1
V: TRBV7-2
J: TRBJ1-3
CDR3: CASSLRGQRTGNTIYF
DNA: TGTGCCAGCAGCTTACGGGGACAGAGGACTGGAAACACCATATATTTT

size: -
D: -
V: TRBV19
J: TRBJ2-3
CDR3: CASTVTSLSTDTQYF
DNA: TGTGCCAGTACCGTTACTAGCCTTAGCACAGATACGCAGTATTTT

size: -
D: -
V: TRBV5-1
J: TRBJ2-1
CDR3: CASSPLSSGNEQFF
DNA: TGCGCCAGCAGCCCCCTCTCGAGTGGGAATGAGCAGTTCTTC

size: -
D: -
V: TRBV5-5
J: TRBJ2-7
CDR3: CASTKTVGSYEQYF
DNA: TGTGCCAGCACCAAAACGGTCGGGTCCTACGAGCAGTACTTC

size: -
D: -
V: TRBV4-2
J: TRBJ2-7
CDR3: CASSQEVGAVREQYF
DNA: TGTGCCAGCAGCCAAGAGGTCGGCGCGGTACGCGAGCAGTACTTC

size: -
D: -
V: TRBV7-3
J: TRBJ2-2
CDR3: CASSRGATGELFF
DNA: TGTGCCAGCAGCAGGGGTGCCACCGGGGAGCTGTTTTTT

size: -
D: -
V: TRBV7-3
J: TRBJ2-2
CDR3: CASSFSQGNTGELFF
DNA: TGTGCCAGCAGCTTTAGCCAGGGGAACACCGGGGAGCTGTTTTTT

size: -
D: TRBD2
V: TRBV9
J: TRBJ2-1
CDR3: CASSTLAGGHYNEQFF
DNA: TGTGCCAGCAGCACCCTAGCGGGAGGCCACTACAATGAGCAGTTCTTC

size: -
D: TRBD1
V: TRBV7-9
J: TRBJ1-1
CDR3: CASSLAGTGIVKTEAFF
DNA: TGTGCCAGCAGCTTAGCCGGGACAGGGATCGTAAAGACTGAAGCTTTCTTT

size: -
D: -
V: TRBV28
J: TRBJ1-5
CDR3: CASSSTGKTQHF
DNA: TGTGCCAGCAGTTCAACGGGGAAGACCCAGCATTTT

size: -
D: -
V: TRBV7-8
J: TRBJ2-7
CDR3: CASSLQGPDEQYF
DNA: TGTGCCAGCAGCTTGCAGGGTCCCGACGAGCAGTACTTC

size: few
D: TRBD1
V: TRBV2
J: TRBJ1-5
CDR3: CASRRQGNQPQHF
DNA: TGTGCCAGCAGGAGACAGGGAAATCAGCCCCAGCATTTT

size: -
D: -
V: TRBV6-2/TRBV6-3
J: TRBJ2-6
CDR3: CASSYAVLFSGANVLTF
DNA: TGTGCCAGCAGTTACGCGGTCCTGTTCTCTGGGGCCAACGTCCTGACTTTC

size: -
D: -
V: TRBV20-1
J: TRBJ2-3
CDR3: CSASTSSSSTDTQYF
DNA: TGCAGTGCTAGTACTAGCTCATCTAGCACAGATACGCAGTATTTT

size: -
D: -
V: TRBV2
J: TRBJ1-1
CDR3: CASSEFAGNTEAFF
DNA: TGTGCCAGCAGTGAATTTGCTGGGAACACTGAAGCTTTCTTT

size: -
D: TRBD2
V: TRBV7-3
J: TRBJ2-1
CDR3: CASSLGLAGNNEQFF
DNA: TGTGCCAGCAGCCTCGGACTAGCGGGTAACAATGAGCAGTTCTTC

size: once
D: -
V: TRBV6-5
J: TRBJ2-7
CDR3: CASRTGSYEQYF
DNA: TGTGCCAGCAGAACAGGATCCTACGAGCAGTACTTC

size: -
D: TRBD1
V: TRBV19
J: TRBJ2-6
CDR3: CASSMGTDTSGANVLTF
DNA: TGTGCCAGTAGTATGGGGACAGATACCTCTGGGGCCAACGTCCTGACTTTC

size: -
D: -
V: TRBV15
J: TRBJ1-4
CDR3: CATSTRFGEKLFF
DNA: TGTGCCACCAGCACGCGGTTTGGTGAAAAACTGTTTTTT

size: -
D: TRBD2
V: TRBV6-2/TRBV6-3
J: TRBJ2-3
CDR3: CASSRLAGDVDTQYF
DNA: TGTGCCAGCAGTCGACTAGCGGGAGATGTAGATACGCAGTATTTT

size: -
D: TRBD1
V: TRBV28
J: TRBJ1-2
CDR3: CASRTLPSTGGYGYTF
DNA: TGTGCCAGCAGGACCCTCCCTTCGACAGGGGGCTATGGCTACACCTTC

size: -
D: -
V: TRBV11-2
J: TRBJ1-2
CDR3: CASSLVGQPTVYGYTF
DNA: TGTGCCAGCAGCTTAGTCGGACAGCCGACGGTCTATGGCTACACCTTC

size: -
D: -
V: TRBV24-1
J: TRBJ2-7
CDR3: CATKRGSSSYEQYF
DNA: TGTGCCACCAAGCGAGGCTCTTCCTCCTACGAGCAGTACTTC

size: -
D: -
V: TRBV7-9
J: TRBJ1-1
CDR3: CASSLVDREAFF
DNA: TGTGCCAGCAGCTTAGTAGACCGTGAAGCTTTCTTT

size: -
D: -
V: TRBV5-3
J: TRBJ2-2
CDR3: CARSLVERNTGELFF
DNA: TGTGCCAGAAGCTTGGTAGAGAGAAACACCGGGGAGCTGTTTTTT

size: -
D: TRBD1
V: TRBV5-1
J: TRBJ1-2
CDR3: CASSQGTGSLGYTF
DNA: TGCGCCAGCAGCCAAGGGACAGGGAGCCTCGGCTACACCTTC

size: -
D: -
V: TRBV19
J: TRBJ1-5
CDR3: CASSIQGPGGAQHF
DNA: TGTGCCAGTAGTATCCAGGGCCCAGGAGGTGCCCAGCATTTT

size: once
D: -
V: TRBV29-1
J: TRBJ2-7
CDR3: CSVHPGEGPLYEQYF
DNA: TGCAGCGTCCATCCCGGTGAAGGACCCCTATACGAGCAGTACTTC

size: -
D: -
V: TRBV5-1
J: TRBJ1-1
CDR3: CASSLELNTEAFF
DNA: TGCGCCAGCAGCTTAGAATTGAACACTGAAGCTTTCTTT

size: -
D: -
V: TRBV6-5
J: TRBJ2-7
CDR3: CASSRTRTSYEQYF
DNA: TGTGCCAGCAGTCGGACCCGTACATCCTACGAGCAGTACTTC

size: -
D: TRBD1
V: TRBV28
J: TRBJ1-3
CDR3: CASKPGTGFHTIYF
DNA: TGTGCCAGCAAACCCGGGACAGGGTTTCACACCATATATTTT

size: once
D: -
V: TRBV28
J: TRBJ2-6
CDR3: CASSLGSAGANVLTF
DNA: TGTGCCAGCAGTTTGGGATCGGCTGGGGCCAACGTCCTGACTTTC

size: -
D: -
V: TRBV6-1
J: TRBJ1-4
CDR3: CASSEPGRGEKLFF
DNA: TGTGCCAGCAGTGAACCAGGGAGAGGAGAAAAACTGTTTTTT

size: -
D: -
V: TRBV7-9
J: TRBJ1-2
CDR3: CASSYPQRANYGYTF
DNA: TGTGCCAGCAGCTACCCCCAGCGGGCTAACTATGGCTACACCTTC

size: -
D: -
V: TRBV11-3
J: TRBJ2-3
CDR3: CASSRGGSAQYF
DNA: TGTGCCAGCAGCCGTGGGGGGAGTGCGCAGTATTTT